The following is a T cell receptor (beta chain) sequence with its context. The data originate from a study of blood T cell repertoires in COVID-19. Study-wide background: Acute-phase and convalescent COVID-19 samples originated in the United States, Italy and Spain. The analysed material was cDNA or gDNA that came from T cells, B-cell-depleted T cells, or PBMCs.

Per the original data handling: It was from reference gene primer amplification that nucleated cell counts were estimated. Data came from immunoSEQ multiplex PCR; TCRdb stores just in-frame clones and leaves some out. V and J calls and clone size are those listed in that table; D and trimming were worked out from the DNA. Here the sample spans some 120,000 clones, roughly 88% being singletons. The CDR3 totals 14 residues. The V gene's germline CDR1 is SGHDT and CDR2 YYEEEE. V was shortened by 2 bases and J by 0 bases, with 6 bases between the two germline ends. Sequences were obtained from peripheral blood. The chain links TRBV5-6 to TRBJ1-3; D is undetermined. The receptor was derived from a woman in her seventies with acute or convalescent COVID-19. CDR3 nucleotides: TGTGCCAGCAGCTTTTCTTTCTCTGGAAACACCATATATTTT. This translates into CASSFSFSGNTIYF.